This is a list of T cell receptor beta chains from one sample in a study of blood T cell repertoires in COVID-19. Libraries were prepared by immunoSEQ multiplex PCR; TCRdb keeps only in-frame clonotypes and omits some of them. Among 160,000 or so clones listed, about 79% were seen once. Sequencing was done on a sample of peripheral blood. The source is a woman aged 45-65 years with acute or convalescent COVID-19. The CDR3 runs from the conserved cysteine through the conserved F or W. D genes are given only for firm matches. Size values are once, few and many counts, or a class for expanded clones, and some rows have none.

D gene,CDR3 length,J gene,clone size,V gene,CDR3 protein,CDR3 DNA
TRBD1,14,TRBJ2-5,NA,TRBV18,CASSQQGAQETQYF,TGTGCCAGCTCGCAACAGGGGGCCCAAGAGACCCAGTACTTC
TRBD1,17,TRBJ1-2,once,TRBV6-2/TRBV6-3,CASSPVGPGTGKGGYTF,TGTGCCAGCAGCCCCGTCGGTCCCGGGACAGGGAAAGGAGGCTACACCTTC
TRBD2,15,TRBJ2-7,NA,TRBV30,CAWRYTGLASHEQYF,TGTGCCTGGAGGTACACGGGACTAGCCTCCCACGAGCAGTACTTC
NA,14,TRBJ2-7,few,TRBV6-5,CASSYSYRLNEQYF,TGTGCCAGCAGTTACTCTTACAGGCTCAACGAGCAGTACTTC
TRBD2,14,TRBJ2-3,NA,TRBV10-3,CATTGLAGTDTQYF,TGTGCCACTACGGGACTAGCAGGCACAGATACGCAGTATTTT
NA,16,TRBJ2-4,NA,TRBV7-2,CASSLGPQGSKNIQYF,TGTGCCAGCAGCTTAGGTCCTCAGGGCTCCAAAAACATTCAGTACTTC
NA,14,TRBJ1-1,few,TRBV3-1/TRBV3-2,CASSQVQPNTEAFF,TGTGCCAGCAGCCAAGTACAGCCGAACACTGAAGCTTTCTTT
TRBD1,14,TRBJ1-6,few,TRBV5-4,CASSPGQGDSPLHF,TGTGCCAGCAGCCCGGGACAGGGGGATTCACCCCTCCACTTT
TRBD1,14,TRBJ1-2,once,TRBV19,CASTGTGFYYGYTF,TGTGCCAGTACAGGGACAGGATTTTACTATGGCTACACCTTC
NA,11,TRBJ2-5,NA,TRBV19,CASSTTQTQYF,TGTGCCAGTAGTACTACCCAGACCCAGTACTTC
TRBD1,16,TRBJ1-2,NA,TRBV3-1/TRBV3-2,CASSQGRGVGLYGYTF,TGTGCCAGCAGCCAGGGCAGGGGGGTTGGCCTCTATGGCTACACCTTC
NA,13,TRBJ1-1,NA,TRBV5-4,CASSLPGGPEAFF,TGTGCCAGCAGCTTGCCGGGGGGACCTGAAGCTTTCTTT
TRBD2,15,TRBJ2-7,NA,TRBV4-3,CASSQDLAGGLEQYF,TGCGCCAGCAGCCAGGATCTAGCGGGGGGCTTAGAGCAGTACTTC
TRBD1,14,TRBJ1-5,NA,TRBV6-2/TRBV6-3,CASSRGTANQPQHF,TGTGCCAGCAGTCGCGGGACAGCAAATCAGCCCCAGCATTTT
TRBD2,17,TRBJ2-3,NA,TRBV4-2,CASSQDAPGGPEDTQYF,TGTGCCAGCAGCCAAGATGCCCCGGGGGGGCCGGAAGATACGCAGTATTTT
NA,13,TRBJ1-2,NA,TRBV4-1,CASSLAGLNGYTF,TGCGCCAGCAGCCTAGCGGGGCTGAATGGCTACACCTTC
NA,15,TRBJ2-2,once,TRBV18,CASSRNLPSGGELFF,TGTGCCAGCTCAAGGAATCTGCCCAGCGGCGGGGAGCTGTTTTTT
NA,18,TRBJ2-3,few,TRBV2,CASSVGRRAGPITDTQYF,TGTGCCAGCAGTGTCGGGCGTCGAGCGGGTCCTATCACAGATACGCAGTATTTT
NA,14,TRBJ1-2,few,TRBV3-1/TRBV3-2,CASSQDSGGRGYTF,TGTGCCAGCAGCCAAGATTCGGGGGGTCGAGGCTACACCTTC
NA,14,TRBJ1-2,NA,TRBV5-8,CASSDRRVNYGYTF,TGTGCCAGCAGCGATCGCCGGGTCAACTATGGCTACACCTTC
NA,14,TRBJ1-2,NA,TRBV2,CASRPTANNYGYTF,TGTGCCAGCAGGCCGACAGCAAATAACTATGGCTACACCTTC
TRBD1,18,TRBJ1-6,once,TRBV27,CASSLYLRGGQGNSPLHF,TGTGCCAGCAGTTTATATCTGCGGGGGGGACAGGGGAATTCACCCCTCCACTTT
NA,16,TRBJ1-1,once,TRBV4-2,CASSQSRERMNTEAFF,TGTGCCAGCAGCCAATCTCGCGAGAGGATGAACACTGAAGCTTTCTTT
NA,13,TRBJ2-6,NA,TRBV27,CASSRGGANVLTF,TGTGCCAGCAGTCGGGGTGGGGCCAACGTCCTGACTTTC
NA,11,TRBJ2-2,NA,TRBV12-3/TRBV12-4,CASRTAGELFF,TGTGCCAGCAGGACTGCCGGGGAGCTGTTTTTT
TRBD1,13,TRBJ1-2,NA,TRBV7-2,CASSRDSQYGYTF,TGTGCCAGCAGTCGGGACAGCCAATATGGCTACACCTTC
NA,17,TRBJ2-3,NA,TRBV5-1,CASSLSRETSYTDTQYF,TGCGCCAGCAGCTTGTCCCGGGAAACCTCCTACACAGATACGCAGTATTTT